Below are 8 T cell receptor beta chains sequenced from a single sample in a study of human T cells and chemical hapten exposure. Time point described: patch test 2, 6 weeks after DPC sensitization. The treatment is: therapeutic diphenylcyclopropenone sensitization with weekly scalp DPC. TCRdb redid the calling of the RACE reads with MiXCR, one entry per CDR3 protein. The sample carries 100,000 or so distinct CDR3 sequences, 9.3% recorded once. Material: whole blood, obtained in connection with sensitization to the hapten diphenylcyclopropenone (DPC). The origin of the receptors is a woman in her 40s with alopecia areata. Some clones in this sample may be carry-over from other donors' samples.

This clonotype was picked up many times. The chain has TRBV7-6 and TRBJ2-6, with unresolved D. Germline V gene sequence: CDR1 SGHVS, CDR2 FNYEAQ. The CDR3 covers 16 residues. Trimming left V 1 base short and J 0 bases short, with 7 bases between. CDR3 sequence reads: CASSLVPLSGANVLTF. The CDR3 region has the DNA TGTGCCAGCAGCTTAGTTCCGCTCTCTGGGGCCAACGTCCTGACTTTC.

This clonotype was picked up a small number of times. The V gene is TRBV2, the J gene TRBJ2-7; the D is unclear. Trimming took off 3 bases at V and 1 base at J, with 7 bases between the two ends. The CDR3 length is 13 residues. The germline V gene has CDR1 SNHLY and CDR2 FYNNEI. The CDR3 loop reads CASSDGNSYEQYF. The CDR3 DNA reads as TGTGCCAGCAGTGATGGCAATTCCTACGAGCAGTACTTC. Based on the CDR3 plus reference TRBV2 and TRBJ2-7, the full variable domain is EPEVTQTPSHQVTQMGQEVILRCVPISNHLYFYWYRQILGQKVEFLVSFYNNEISEKSEIFDDQFSVERPDGSNFTLKIRSTKLEDSAMYFCASSDGNSYEQYFGPGTRLTVT.

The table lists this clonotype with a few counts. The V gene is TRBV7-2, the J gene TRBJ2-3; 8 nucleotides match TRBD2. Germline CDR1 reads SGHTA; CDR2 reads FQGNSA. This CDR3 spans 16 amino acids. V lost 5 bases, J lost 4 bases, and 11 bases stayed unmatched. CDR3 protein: CASSRTSGLVSDTQYF. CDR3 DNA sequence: TGTGCCAGCAGCCGGACGTCGGGACTAGTATCAGATACGCAGTATTTT.

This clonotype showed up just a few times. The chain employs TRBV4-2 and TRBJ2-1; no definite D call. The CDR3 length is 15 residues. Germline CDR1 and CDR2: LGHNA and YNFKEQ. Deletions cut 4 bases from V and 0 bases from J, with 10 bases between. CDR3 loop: CASSPATSSYNEQFF. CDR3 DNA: TGTGCCAGCAGCCCGGCGACGAGCTCCTACAATGAGCAGTTCTTC.

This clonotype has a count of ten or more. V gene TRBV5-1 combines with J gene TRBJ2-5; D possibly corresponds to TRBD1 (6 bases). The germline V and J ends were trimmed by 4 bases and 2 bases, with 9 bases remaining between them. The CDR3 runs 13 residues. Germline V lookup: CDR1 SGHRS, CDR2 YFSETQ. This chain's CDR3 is CASSIRGQETQYF. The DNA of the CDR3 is TGCGCCAGCAGCATTAGGGGGCAAGAGACCCAGTACTTC. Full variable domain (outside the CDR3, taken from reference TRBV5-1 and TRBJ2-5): KAGVTQTPRYLIKTRGQQVTLSCSPISGHRSVSWYQQTPGQGLQFLFEYFSETQRNKGNFPGRFSGRQFSNSRSEMNVSTLELGDSALYLCASSIRGQETQYFGPGTRLLVL.

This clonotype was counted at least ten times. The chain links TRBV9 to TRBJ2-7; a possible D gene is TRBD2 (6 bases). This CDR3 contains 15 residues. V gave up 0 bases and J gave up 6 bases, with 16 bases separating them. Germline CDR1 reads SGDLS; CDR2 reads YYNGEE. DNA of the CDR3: TGTGCCAGCAGCGTAGGAACGGGAGCCTCTTCCGAGCAGTACTTC. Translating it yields CASSVGTGASSEQYF. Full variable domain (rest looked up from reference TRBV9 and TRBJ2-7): DSGVTQTPKHLITATGQRVTLRCSPRSGDLSVYWYQQSLDQGLQFLIQYYNGEERAKGNILERFSAQQFPDLHSELNLSSLELGDSALYFCASSVGTGASSEQYFGPGTRLTVT.

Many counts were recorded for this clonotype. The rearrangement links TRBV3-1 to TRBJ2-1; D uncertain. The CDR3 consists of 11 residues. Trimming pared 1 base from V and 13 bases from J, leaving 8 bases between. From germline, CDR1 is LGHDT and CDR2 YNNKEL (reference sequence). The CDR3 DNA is TGTGCCAGCAGCCAAGTCGGGCATCAGTTCTTC. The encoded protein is CASSQVGHQFF.

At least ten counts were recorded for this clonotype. In DNA, the CDR3 is TGTGCCAGCAGTTACCCGGAAAAGGGGGCGGGGGAGCAGTACTTC. Its translation is CASSYPEKGAGEQYF. The gene calls are TRBV6-2 or TRBV6-3 and TRBJ2-7; a weak D match, TRBD1 (7 bases). Germline V gene sequence: CDR1 MNHEY, CDR2 SVGEGT. Between the trimmed V and J ends, which lost 2 bases and 7 bases, there was a span of 18 bases. The CDR3 length is 15 residues.